Sequencing of this T cell receptor beta chain was carried out in a study of T cell responses to AZD1222 COVID-19 vaccine. This CDR3 is built from 15 residues. Trimming took 5 bases from V and 2 from J, leaving 10 bases between them. Germline CDR1 and CDR2: MDHEN and SYDVKM. Study-level findings and limits: Recipients of AZD1222 seropositive at baseline numbered only six or seven.

Sequencing was performed with immunoSEQ multiplex PCR; in TCRdb, only in-frame clones are kept and a portion is missing. The sample lists 200,000 to 300,000 clones; 80% to 95% were seen once. On this clone itself: The antigen remains unidentified.

The sequence was obtained from an adult in good health. The sample here was peripheral blood, taken on day 0 of AZD1222 vaccination. This chain joins TRBV28 and TRBJ2-6; tentative D call: TRBD2 (5 bases). CDR3 protein: CASSPRGAGANVLTF. The CDR3 DNA reads TGTGCCAGCAGTCCCCGGGGAGCTGGGGCCAACGTCCTGACTTTC.